A selection of T cell receptor beta chains follows, all from one sample in a study of blood T cell repertoires in COVID-19. Repertoires were generated with immunoSEQ multiplex PCR, while TCRdb's copy carries only in-frame clones and drops some. The sample includes 210,000 or so clones, about 90% seen only once; the top ten take 1.5%. Specimen: peripheral blood. Receptor source: a man aged 18 to 35 with active or convalescent COVID-19. Both conserved end residues are part of each CDR3.

j_call | v_call | cdr3_aa
TRBJ1-1 | TRBV6-5 | CASRSSHTEAFF
TRBJ2-2 | TRBV11-2 | CASSLAVWGGNTGELFF
TRBJ1-2 | TRBV27 | CASSPGTGGNYGYTF
TRBJ1-2 | TRBV11-2 | CASSSGGDPHGYTF
TRBJ2-1 | TRBV4-2 | CASSVTTSGKYNEQFF
TRBJ1-5 | TRBV28 | CASSLTGDFYQPQHF
TRBJ2-1 | TRBV3-1/TRBV3-2 | CASSQGVSGSYNEQFF
TRBJ1-3 | TRBV15 | CATSRDHSGLEGLSGNTIYF
TRBJ2-1 | TRBV29-1 | CSALLPGLANEQFF
TRBJ1-4 | TRBV2 | CASSERGQINEKLFF
TRBJ2-3 | TRBV29-1 | CSVRREWGTDTQYF